These 12 T cell receptor beta chains were sequenced from one sample in a study of regulatory T cells in long-lasting Graves disease. According to the study, TCR beta libraries were built with iRepertoire HTBI primers and CDR3-region Arm-PCR. TCRdb passed the multiplex PCR reads through MiXCR, listing each CDR3 protein once. The profile shows around 400,000 distinct CDR3 sequences, approximately 25% of them singletons. Specified time point: persistent/refractory GD, antithyroid drugs over 5 years with positive TRAb. RNA extracted from PBMCs served as the sequencing template. This material consisted of peripheral blood mononuclear cells (PBMCs), taken when the disease was refractory, from a patient treated with antithyroid drugs. The receptor set was obtained from a middle-aged woman with Graves disease.

Ten or more counts support this clonotype. This chain uses TRBV28 with TRBJ2-4, with D maybe TRBD2 (6 bases). The germline CDR1 and CDR2 sequences are MDHEN and SYDVKM. The CDR3 is 17 residues long. The V end lost 2 bases, the J end lost 1 base, and 15 bases lay between the germline ends. CDR3 region: CASSLVGSGRAKNIQYF. In DNA, the CDR3 is TGTGCCAGCAGTTTAGTTGGTAGCGGCAGGGCCAAAAACATTCAGTACTTC.

This clonotype was recorded many times. V usage is TRBV7-9 and J usage is TRBJ1-2; tentatively, D is TRBD1 (6 bases). Trimming took off 4 bases at V and 8 bases at J, with 20 bases between the two ends. The V gene's germline CDR1 is SEHNR and CDR2 FQNEAQ (reference sequence). The CDR3 spans 15 residues. The CDR3 region is CASSSLVGAGEGYTF. In DNA, the CDR3 is TGTGCCAGCAGCTCGCTCGTGGGGGCAGGAGAAGGCTACACCTTC.

The J gene is TRBJ2-3, the V gene TRBV5-1, with 7 bases identical to TRBD1. This CDR3 is 16 amino acids long. V trimming: 7 bases; J trimming: 3 bases; junction bases outside the gene matches: 14. Germline CDR1 and CDR2: SGHRS and YFSETQ. CDR3 loop: CASGRGTGVGTDTQYF. In nucleotides, the CDR3 is TGCGCCAGCGGACGTGGAACAGGGGTGGGTACAGATACGCAGTATTTT.

The chain has TRBV7-9 and TRBJ1-4; 10 positions match TRBD1. This CDR3 spans 14 amino acids. From germline, CDR1 is SEHNR and CDR2 FQNEAQ (reference sequence). V shed 5 bases and J 8 bases; nucleotides not matched to a gene: 5. CDR3 coding DNA: TGTGCCAGCAGCCCGGGACAGGGGAAAGAAAAACTGTTTTTT. Protein sequence: CASSPGQGKEKLFF. Supplemented by reference TRBV7-9 and TRBJ1-4, the full variable domain reads DTGVSQNPRHKITKRGQNVTFRCDPISEHNRLYWYRQTLGQGPEFLTYFQNEAQLEKSRLLSDRFSAERPKGSFSTLEIQRTEQGDSAMYLCASSPGQGKEKLFFGSGTQLSVL.

This clonotype has only a few counts. A read error may be the cause here, since a much bigger clone is one base away. This chain links TRBV28 with TRBJ2-5; D unresolved. This CDR3 has 11 residues. Germline V lookup: CDR1 MDHEN, CDR2 SYDVKM. CDR3 sequence reads: CASSEQEAQYF. The CDR3 nucleotides read TGTGCCAGCAGTGAACAAGAGGCCCAGTACTTC.

This clonotype was counted at least ten times. The J gene is TRBJ2-7, the V gene TRBV11-2; D is uncertain. CDR3 size: 13 residues. CDR1 SGHAT and CDR2 FQNNGV come from the germline V gene. V lost 5 bases to trimming and J lost 5 bases, with 13 bases between them. The CDR3 nucleotides read TGTGCCAGCAGCCCCGAAATGGGGAACGAGCAGTACTTC. Translation gives CASSPEMGNEQYF.

This clonotype was observed many times. The chain uses TRBV19 and TRBJ1-2; TRBD1 aligns across 7 bases. V was pared by 2 bases and J by 2 bases, with 2 bases of the junction left unmatched. The CDR3 sequence is 14 residues long. CDR1 and CDR2 (germline): LNHDA, SQIVND (reference sequence). The CDR3, as DNA: TGTGCCAGTAGTATACAAGGGGGCAACTATGGCTACACCTTC. Translated, it gives CASSIQGGNYGYTF.

This chain joins TRBV28 and TRBJ1-2, with TRBD1 as a possible D gene (6 bases). CDR1 and CDR2 (germline): MDHEN, SYDVKM. The ends were cut back, 2 bases at V and 1 base at J, with 11 bases in the middle. The CDR3 is 15 residues long. The CDR3 sequence is CASSLRGGGNYGYTF. DNA for the CDR3: TGTGCCAGCAGTTTAAGGGGGGGTGGTAACTATGGCTACACCTTC.

This clonotype has at least ten counts. The chain carries TRBV27 and TRBJ2-5; D perhaps matches TRBD2 (6 bases). Germline values: CDR1 MNHEY, CDR2 SMNVEV (reference sequence). The CDR3 is 16 amino acids. V lost 0 bases to trimming and J lost 0 bases, with 11 bases between them. The CDR3 loop reads CASSLSAGRYQETQYF. The CDR3 coding sequence is TGTGCCAGCAGTTTATCGGCAGGGAGGTACCAAGAGACCCAGTACTTC.

Points on this clonotype: A far larger clone is a single base away, which makes a read error likely. The conserved final phenylalanine or tryptophan is absent from the CDR3, which likely points to a read error. This chain joins TRBV6-1 and TRBJ1-1; 7 bases match TRBD1. The V segment lost 10 bases and the J segment 0 bases; nucleotides outside the gene matches: 5. CDR1 is MNHNS, CDR2 SASEGT, per germline. This CDR3 has 13 residues. The CDR3 coding sequence is TGTGCCACCCAGGGGGTTCTGAACACTGAAGCTTTCGTT. Its translation is CATQGVLNTEAFV.

This clonotype was detected ten times or more. Compared with germline, one end of the junction differs, possibly owing to a read error. J is TRBJ1-1 and V is TRBV20-1; no firm D call. The CDR3 contains 13 residues. The germline V gene has CDR1 DFQATT and CDR2 SNEGSKA (reference sequence). Here the CDR3 reads CSASVDPNAEAFF. The CDR3 DNA sequence: TGCAGTGCCAGCGTGGACCCGAACGCTGAAGCTTTCTTT.

This clonotype came up many times. An end of the junction differs from the germline gene, which may be a read error. This rearrangement joins TRBV7-8 to TRBJ2-7; 9 bases map to TRBD2. This CDR3 spans 15 amino acids. Germline V gives CDR1 SGHVS, CDR2 FQNEAQ. For the CDR3, the DNA is TGTGCCAGCAGCTTGGAACCGGGACTAGCTACCCCCAGGGACTTC. Encoded protein: CASSLEPGLATPRDF. Filled out from reference TRBV7-8 and TRBJ2-7, the complete variable domain reads GAGVSQSPRYKVAKRGQDVALRCDPISGHVSLFWYQQALGQGPEFLTYFQNEAQLDKSGLPSDRFFAERPEGSVSTLKIQRTQQEDSAVYLCASSLEPGLATPRDFGPGTRLTVT.